The sample holds a few counts of the clone carrying this T cell receptor (beta chain). The source of the sample is a study of response to subunit inactivated influenza vaccine. CDR3 length equals 16 residues. The V and J ends lost 0 bases and 2 bases, in that order; junction bases with no gene match: 3. Looked up from germline, CDR1 is MGHRA and CDR2 is YSYEKL. Via MiXCR, TCRdb re-called the RT-PCR reads, giving one row per CDR3 protein. The repertoire holds over 650,000 distinct CDR3 sequences, with roughly 20% as singletons. Material: PBMCs from blood, obtained 5 days after vaccination. The chain carries TRBV4-1 and TRBJ2-7; 11 bases are shared with TRBD2. This sequence was found in a man aged 50-59 years who received an inactivated influenza vaccine. CDR3 amino acids: CASSQDQLAGAYEQYF. The DNA for the CDR3 is TGCGCCAGCAGCCAAGATCAACTAGCGGGGGCCTACGAGCAGTACTTC.